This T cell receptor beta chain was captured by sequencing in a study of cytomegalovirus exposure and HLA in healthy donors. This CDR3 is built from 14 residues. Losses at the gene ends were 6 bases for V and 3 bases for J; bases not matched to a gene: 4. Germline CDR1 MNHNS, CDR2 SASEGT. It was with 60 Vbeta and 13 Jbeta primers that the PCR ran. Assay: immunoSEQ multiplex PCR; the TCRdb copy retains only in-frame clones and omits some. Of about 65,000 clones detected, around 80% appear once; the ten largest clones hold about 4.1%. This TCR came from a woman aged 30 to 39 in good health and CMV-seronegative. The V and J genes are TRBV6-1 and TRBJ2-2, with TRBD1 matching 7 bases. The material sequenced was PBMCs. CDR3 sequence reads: CASSLQGYTGELFF. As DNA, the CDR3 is TGTGCCAGCAGCCTACAGGGGTACACCGGGGAGCTGTTTTTT.